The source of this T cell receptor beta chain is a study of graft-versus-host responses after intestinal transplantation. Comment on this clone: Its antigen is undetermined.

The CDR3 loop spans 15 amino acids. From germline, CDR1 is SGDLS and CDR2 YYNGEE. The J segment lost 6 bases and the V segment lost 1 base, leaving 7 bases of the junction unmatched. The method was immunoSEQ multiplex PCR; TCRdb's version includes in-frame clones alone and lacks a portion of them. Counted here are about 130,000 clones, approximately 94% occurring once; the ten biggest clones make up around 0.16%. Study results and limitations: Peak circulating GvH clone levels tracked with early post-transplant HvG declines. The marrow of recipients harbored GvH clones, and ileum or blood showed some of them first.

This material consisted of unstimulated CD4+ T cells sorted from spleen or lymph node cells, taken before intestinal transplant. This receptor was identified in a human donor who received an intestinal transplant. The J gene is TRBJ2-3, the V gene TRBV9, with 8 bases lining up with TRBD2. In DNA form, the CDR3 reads TGTGCCAGCAGCGTAAAGGGACTAGAGGGCGATACGCAGTATTTT. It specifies CASSVKGLEGDTQYF. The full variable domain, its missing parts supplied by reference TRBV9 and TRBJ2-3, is DSGVTQTPKHLITATGQRVTLRCSPRSGDLSVYWYQQSLDQGLQFLIQYYNGEERAKGNILERFSAQQFPDLHSELNLSSLELGDSALYFCASSVKGLEGDTQYFGPGTRLTVL.